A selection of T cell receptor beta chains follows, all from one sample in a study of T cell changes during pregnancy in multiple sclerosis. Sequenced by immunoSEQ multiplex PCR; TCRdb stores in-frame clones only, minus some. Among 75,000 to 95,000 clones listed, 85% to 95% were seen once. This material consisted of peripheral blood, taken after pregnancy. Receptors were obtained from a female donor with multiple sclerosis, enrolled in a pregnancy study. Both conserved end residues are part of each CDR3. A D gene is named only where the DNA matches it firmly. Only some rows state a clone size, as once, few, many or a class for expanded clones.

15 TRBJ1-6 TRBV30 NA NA TGTGCCTGGCGGACAGCGCCTTCTCCCGATTCACCCCTCCACTTT CAWRTAPSPDSPLHF
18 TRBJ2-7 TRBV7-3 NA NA TGTGCCAGCAGCTTATGGGTCTCCGGAGGGGTAAAGAGGAGCGAGCAGTACTTC CASSLWVSGGVKRSEQYF
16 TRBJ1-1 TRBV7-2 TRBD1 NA TGTGCCAGCAGCCAGGGACAGGGTTTGGTGGGCACTGAAGCTTTCTTT CASSQGQGLVGTEAFF
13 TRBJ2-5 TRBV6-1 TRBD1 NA TGTGCCAGCGAATGGGGACAGAGAGAGACCCAGTACTTC CASEWGQRETQYF
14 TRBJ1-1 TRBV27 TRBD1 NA TGTGCCAGCAGTTTAGGGACAGGCCACACTGAAGCTTTCTTT CASSLGTGHTEAFF
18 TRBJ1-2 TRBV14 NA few TGTGCCAGCAGCCAAGTAGGGCCGCCGAGGGTCCCAATCTATGGCTACACCTTC CASSQVGPPRVPIYGYTF
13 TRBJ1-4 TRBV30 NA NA TGTGCCTGGAATAGGGGAACTAATGAAAAACTGTTTTTT CAWNRGTNEKLFF
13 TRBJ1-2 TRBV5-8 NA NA TGTGCCAGCAGCTTGGGGGGAGGTGATGGCTACACCTTC CASSLGGGDGYTF
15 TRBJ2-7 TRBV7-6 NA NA TGTGCCAGCAGCTTAGAGTCTACAGGGAACTACGAGCAGTACTTC CASSLESTGNYEQYF
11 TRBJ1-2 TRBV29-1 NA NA TGCAGCGTTGGAGGTAACTATGGCTACACCTTC CSVGGNYGYTF
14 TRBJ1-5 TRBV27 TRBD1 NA TGTGCCAGCAGTAAGACAGGGGAGTATCAGCCCCAGCATTTT CASSKTGEYQPQHF
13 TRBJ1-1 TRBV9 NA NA TGTGCCAGCACCGCGGGGGGAGGTACTGAAGCTTTCTTT CASTAGGGTEAFF
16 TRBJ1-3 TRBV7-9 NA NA TGTGCCAGCAGCTTATCGACCGTAGCATCTGGAAACACCATATATTTT CASSLSTVASGNTIYF
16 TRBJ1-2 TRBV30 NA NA TGTGCCTGGAGAATCTCGGGACAACTTCCTAACTATGGCTACACCTTC CAWRISGQLPNYGYTF
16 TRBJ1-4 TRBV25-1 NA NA TGTGCCAGCAGTTCCGGGCGGCAGGCAAGGAGGGAAAAACTGTTTTTT CASSSGRQARREKLFF
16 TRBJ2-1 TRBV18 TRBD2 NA TGTGCCAGCTCACTGGGGACTAGCGGTTCCTACAATGAGCAGTTCTTC CASSLGTSGSYNEQFF
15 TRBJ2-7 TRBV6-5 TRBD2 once TGTGCCAGCAGTTACTCTAGCGGGGGGCCCTACGAGCAGTACTTC CASSYSSGGPYEQYF
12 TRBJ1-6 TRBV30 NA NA TGTGCCTGGAGTCTCCCGGTATCACCCCTCCACTTT CAWSLPVSPLHF
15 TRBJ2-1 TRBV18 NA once TGTGCCAGCTCACCACGAGGTCAAGTCATCAATGAGCAGTTCTTC CASSPRGQVINEQFF
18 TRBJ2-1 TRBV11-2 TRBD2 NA TGTGCCAGCAGCTCCCCTAATAGCGGGAGGGCCCCACGAGGTGAGCAGTTCTTC CASSSPNSGRAPRGEQFF
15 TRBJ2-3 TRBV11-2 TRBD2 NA TGTGCCAGCAGCATCGGGACTATACCTGCAGATACGCAGTATTTT CASSIGTIPADTQYF
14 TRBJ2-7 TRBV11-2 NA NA TGTGCCAGCAGCTTAGGCTTCGCTCTAGACGAGCAGTACTTC CASSLGFALDEQYF
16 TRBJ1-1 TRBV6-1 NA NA TGTGCCAGCAGTGACGCGACAGAGAGACTGAACACTGAAGCTTTCTTT CASSDATERLNTEAFF
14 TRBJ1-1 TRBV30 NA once TGTGCCTGGAGTTCAGGACAGACAAACACTGAAGCTTTCTTT CAWSSGQTNTEAFF
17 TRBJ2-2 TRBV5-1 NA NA TGCGCCAGCAGCTTGTCTGGTGGCCAGATTCCCACCGGGGAGCTGTTTTTT CASSLSGGQIPTGELFF